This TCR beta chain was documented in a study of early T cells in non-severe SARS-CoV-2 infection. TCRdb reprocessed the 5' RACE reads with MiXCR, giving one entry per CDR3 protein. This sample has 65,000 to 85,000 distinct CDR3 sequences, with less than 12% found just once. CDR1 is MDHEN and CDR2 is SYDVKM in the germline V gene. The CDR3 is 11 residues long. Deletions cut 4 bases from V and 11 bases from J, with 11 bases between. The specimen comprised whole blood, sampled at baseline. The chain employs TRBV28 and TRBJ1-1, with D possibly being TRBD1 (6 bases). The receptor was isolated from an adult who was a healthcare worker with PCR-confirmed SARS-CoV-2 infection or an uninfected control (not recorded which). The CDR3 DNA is TGTGCCAGCAGTTCCCCAGGGGCGGCTTTCTTT. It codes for CASSSPGAAFF. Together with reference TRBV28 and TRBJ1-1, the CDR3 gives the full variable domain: DVKVTQSSRYLVKRTGEKVFLECVQDMDHENMFWYRQDPGLGLRLIYFSYDVKMKEKGDIPEGYSVSREKKERFSLILESASTNQTSMYLCASSSPGAAFFGQGTRLTVV.